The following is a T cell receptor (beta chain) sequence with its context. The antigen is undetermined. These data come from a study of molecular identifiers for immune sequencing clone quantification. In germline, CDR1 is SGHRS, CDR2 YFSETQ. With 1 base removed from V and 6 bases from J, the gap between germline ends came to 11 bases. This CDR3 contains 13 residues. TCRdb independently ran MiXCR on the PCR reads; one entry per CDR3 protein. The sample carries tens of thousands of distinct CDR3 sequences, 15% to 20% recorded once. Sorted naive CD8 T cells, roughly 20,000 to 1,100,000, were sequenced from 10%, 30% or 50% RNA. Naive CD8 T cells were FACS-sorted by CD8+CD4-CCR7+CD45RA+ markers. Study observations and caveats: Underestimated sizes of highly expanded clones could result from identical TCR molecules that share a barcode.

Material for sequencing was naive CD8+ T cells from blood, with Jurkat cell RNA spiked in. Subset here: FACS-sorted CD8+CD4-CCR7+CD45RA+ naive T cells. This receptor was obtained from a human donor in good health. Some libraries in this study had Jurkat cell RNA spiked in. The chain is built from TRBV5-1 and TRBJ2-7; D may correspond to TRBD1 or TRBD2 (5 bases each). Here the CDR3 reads CASSLFAGSEQYF. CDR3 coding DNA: TGCGCCAGCAGCTTGTTTGCAGGGAGCGAGCAGTACTTC. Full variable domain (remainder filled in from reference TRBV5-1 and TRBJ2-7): KAGVTQTPRYLIKTRGQQVTLSCSPISGHRSVSWYQQTPGQGLQFLFEYFSETQRNKGNFPGRFSGRQFSNSRSEMNVSTLELGDSALYLCASSLFAGSEQYFGPGTRLTVT.